A selection of T cell receptor beta chains follows, all from one sample in a study of T cells after yellow fever vaccination. TCRdb reprocessed the 5' RACE reads with MiXCR, giving one entry per CDR3 protein. The sample has about 330,000 distinct CDR3 sequences, over 4% seen once; the top ten hold around 23%. The sample here was PBMCs, taken 5 days after the yellow fever booster vaccination. The receptor set was obtained from a man aged 18 to 30 who received the YFV17D yellow fever vaccine. The CDR3 runs from the conserved cysteine through the conserved F or W. The D gene is left open where the match is weak. Size values are once, few and many counts, or a class for expanded clones, and some rows have none.

d_call: TRBD1
clone_size: NA
v_call: TRBV6-5
j_call: TRBJ1-4
cdr3_nt: TGTGCCAGCAGTAGTCTTTACGGGACAGATGAAAAACTGTTTTTT
cdr3_aa: CASSSLYGTDEKLFF

d_call: NA
clone_size: few
v_call: TRBV20-1
j_call: TRBJ2-3
cdr3_nt: TGCAGTGCTAGAGATCGGGTCAATACGCAGTATTTT
cdr3_aa: CSARDRVNTQYF

d_call: NA
clone_size: few
v_call: TRBV25-1
j_call: TRBJ2-1
cdr3_nt: TGTGCCAGCAGACTACGCGTGGATGAGCAGTTCTTC
cdr3_aa: CASRLRVDEQFF

d_call: TRBD1
clone_size: few
v_call: TRBV20-1
j_call: TRBJ1-5
cdr3_nt: TGCAGTGCTGGTCTCCCAGGGGGCGAGGGGCCCCAGCATTTT
cdr3_aa: CSAGLPGGEGPQHF

d_call: NA
clone_size: few
v_call: TRBV5-4
j_call: TRBJ2-2
cdr3_nt: TGTGCCAGCAGCCCGAGGAACGGGGAGCTGTTTTTT
cdr3_aa: CASSPRNGELFF

d_call: TRBD1
clone_size: few
v_call: TRBV4-3
j_call: TRBJ1-5
cdr3_nt: TGCGCCAGCAGCCAGAGGACAGGGTATCTGGATCAGCCCCAGCATTTT
cdr3_aa: CASSQRTGYLDQPQHF

d_call: NA
clone_size: many
v_call: TRBV6-2/TRBV6-3
j_call: TRBJ2-2
cdr3_nt: TGTGCCAGCAGTTACACAGACACCGGGGAGCTGTTTTTT
cdr3_aa: CASSYTDTGELFF

d_call: NA
clone_size: many
v_call: TRBV4-3
j_call: TRBJ2-2
cdr3_nt: TGCGCCAGCAGCCAAGGGACGGGGACCACCGGGGAGCTGTTTTTT
cdr3_aa: CASSQGTGTTGELFF

d_call: TRBD1
clone_size: NA
v_call: TRBV6-5
j_call: TRBJ1-1
cdr3_nt: TGTGCCAGCAGCTACTATAGACAGGGAATAACTGAAGCTTTCTTT
cdr3_aa: CASSYYRQGITEAFF

d_call: NA
clone_size: NA
v_call: TRBV5-1
j_call: TRBJ2-5
cdr3_nt: TGCGCCAGCAGCTCCCCCGAAGGGAGTCAAGAGACCCAGTACTTC
cdr3_aa: CASSSPEGSQETQYF

d_call: NA
clone_size: many
v_call: TRBV5-6
j_call: TRBJ2-5
cdr3_nt: TGTGCCAGCAGCCGGGGAACGGAAGAGACCCAGTACTTC
cdr3_aa: CASSRGTEETQYF

d_call: TRBD2
clone_size: NA
v_call: TRBV10-3
j_call: TRBJ2-2
cdr3_nt: TGTGCCATCAGTGATCCTGGACTAGCGGGGCCGAACACCGGGGAGCTGTTTTTT
cdr3_aa: CAISDPGLAGPNTGELFF

d_call: NA
clone_size: NA
v_call: TRBV4-3
j_call: TRBJ2-1
cdr3_nt: TGCGCCAGCAGCCAAGATCTCGCCGGGGGTGAGCAGTTCTTC
cdr3_aa: CASSQDLAGGEQFF

d_call: TRBD1
clone_size: many
v_call: TRBV18
j_call: TRBJ2-3
cdr3_nt: TGTGCCAGCTCACTCTCTATGACAGGGGCCACGACAGATACGCAGTATTTT
cdr3_aa: CASSLSMTGATTDTQYF

d_call: NA
clone_size: few
v_call: TRBV5-6
j_call: TRBJ2-1
cdr3_nt: TGTGCCAGCAGCTCCTCCAGGGGCGCCACACGTGAGCAGTTCTTC
cdr3_aa: CASSSSRGATREQFF

d_call: NA
clone_size: many
v_call: TRBV10-3
j_call: TRBJ2-7
cdr3_nt: TGTGCCATCGGGGACAGCCACGGGAGCTCCTACGAGCAGTACTTC
cdr3_aa: CAIGDSHGSSYEQYF

d_call: TRBD2
clone_size: few
v_call: TRBV2
j_call: TRBJ2-3
cdr3_nt: TGTGCCAGCCGGGGGAGGGCCACAGATACGCAGTATTTT
cdr3_aa: CASRGRATDTQYF

d_call: NA
clone_size: many
v_call: TRBV6-2/TRBV6-3
j_call: TRBJ2-7
cdr3_nt: TGTGCCAGCAGTTATCTCCTTGGTCGGCGCTACGAGCAGTACTTC
cdr3_aa: CASSYLLGRRYEQYF

d_call: NA
clone_size: few
v_call: TRBV4-3
j_call: TRBJ1-2
cdr3_nt: TGCGCCAGCAGCCCGACAGTGATGGGTACTGACTATGGCTACACCTTC
cdr3_aa: CASSPTVMGTDYGYTF

d_call: TRBD1
clone_size: few
v_call: TRBV14
j_call: TRBJ1-4
cdr3_nt: TGTGCCAGCAGCCAGGGCCCCGGGACAGTTAATGAAAAACTGTTTTTT
cdr3_aa: CASSQGPGTVNEKLFF

d_call: NA
clone_size: few
v_call: TRBV14
j_call: TRBJ1-5
cdr3_nt: TGTGCCAGCAGCCGGTGGGGGAGAGGACTTAGCAATCAGCCCCAGCATTTT
cdr3_aa: CASSRWGRGLSNQPQHF

d_call: NA
clone_size: NA
v_call: TRBV4-1
j_call: TRBJ2-3
cdr3_nt: TGCGCCAGCAGCCAAGTGGGCGGGGCCGCAGATACGCAGTATTTT
cdr3_aa: CASSQVGGAADTQYF

d_call: TRBD1
clone_size: NA
v_call: TRBV6-2/TRBV6-3
j_call: TRBJ1-1
cdr3_nt: TGTGCCAGCAGTTACTCATGGACAGGGGGGAACACTGAAGCTTTCTTT
cdr3_aa: CASSYSWTGGNTEAFF

d_call: TRBD1
clone_size: many
v_call: TRBV7-9
j_call: TRBJ2-1
cdr3_nt: TGTGCCAGCAGCCGGGACAGGGGCCCCTACAATGAGCAGTTCTTC
cdr3_aa: CASSRDRGPYNEQFF

d_call: NA
clone_size: few
v_call: TRBV4-2
j_call: TRBJ2-5
cdr3_nt: TGTGCCAGCAGCCAAGCGCTGGGAGAGACCCAGTACTTC
cdr3_aa: CASSQALGETQYF

d_call: NA
clone_size: few
v_call: TRBV5-6
j_call: TRBJ2-1
cdr3_nt: TGTGCCAGCAGCTGGATAGAAGGGGATGAGCAGTTCTTC
cdr3_aa: CASSWIEGDEQFF

d_call: NA
clone_size: many
v_call: TRBV9
j_call: TRBJ1-1
cdr3_nt: TGTGCCAGCAGCGTAGATGGCCTATCAGGCACTGAAGCTTTCTTT
cdr3_aa: CASSVDGLSGTEAFF

d_call: TRBD1
clone_size: few
v_call: TRBV20-1
j_call: TRBJ1-5
cdr3_nt: TGCAGTGCCTGGACAGGGCCAGGGCAGCCCCAGCATTTT
cdr3_aa: CSAWTGPGQPQHF

d_call: NA
clone_size: NA
v_call: TRBV7-2
j_call: TRBJ2-1
cdr3_nt: TGTGCCAGCAGCCCTATCACAGGCCACTACAATGAGCAGTTCTTC
cdr3_aa: CASSPITGHYNEQFF

d_call: NA
clone_size: many
v_call: TRBV4-3
j_call: TRBJ2-1
cdr3_nt: TGCGCCAGCAGCCAAGATGGGAGTGAGCAGTTCTTC
cdr3_aa: CASSQDGSEQFF

d_call: TRBD1
clone_size: few
v_call: TRBV6-1
j_call: TRBJ1-1
cdr3_nt: TGTGCCAGCAGTGCGGACAGGACGAACACTGAAGCTTTCTTT
cdr3_aa: CASSADRTNTEAFF

d_call: TRBD1
clone_size: few
v_call: TRBV5-1
j_call: TRBJ1-2
cdr3_nt: TGCGCCACCCGACAGGGGGCGGAAAATGGCTACACCTTC
cdr3_aa: CATRQGAENGYTF

d_call: TRBD1
clone_size: many
v_call: TRBV2
j_call: TRBJ1-1
cdr3_nt: TGTGCCAGCAGTTTAGACAGGGGAGAAGCTTTCTTT
cdr3_aa: CASSLDRGEAFF

d_call: NA
clone_size: NA
v_call: TRBV7-9
j_call: TRBJ1-2
cdr3_nt: TGTGCCAGCAGCTTAGGCAGGGAGCGTGGCTACACCTTC
cdr3_aa: CASSLGRERGYTF

d_call: NA
clone_size: few
v_call: TRBV5-1
j_call: TRBJ1-1
cdr3_nt: TGCGCCAGCAGCCCTCAGGGGATCCTGAACACTGAAGCTTTCTTT
cdr3_aa: CASSPQGILNTEAFF

d_call: TRBD1
clone_size: many
v_call: TRBV28
j_call: TRBJ1-1
cdr3_nt: TGTGCCAGTCGCTTGGGACAGGGCCCGGTTTTTGGCACTGAAGCTTTCTTT
cdr3_aa: CASRLGQGPVFGTEAFF

d_call: TRBD2
clone_size: NA
v_call: TRBV7-2
j_call: TRBJ2-1
cdr3_nt: TGTGCCAGCAGCTCCCGAACGCGGGGGGGGTACAATGAGCAGTTCTTC
cdr3_aa: CASSSRTRGGYNEQFF

d_call: NA
clone_size: few
v_call: TRBV11-2
j_call: TRBJ2-5
cdr3_nt: TGTGCCAGCAGCTTACAACAGTCAAAAGAGACCCAGTACTTC
cdr3_aa: CASSLQQSKETQYF

d_call: TRBD1
clone_size: NA
v_call: TRBV28
j_call: TRBJ1-2
cdr3_nt: TGTGCCAGCGCCCTGACAGGGGCTTTTGAAGGTCCTTATGGCTACACCTTC
cdr3_aa: CASALTGAFEGPYGYTF

d_call: NA
clone_size: many
v_call: TRBV20-1
j_call: TRBJ1-1
cdr3_nt: TGCAGTGCTAGTAGAGGGGCCGGGAACACTGAAGCTTTCTTT
cdr3_aa: CSASRGAGNTEAFF

d_call: TRBD2
clone_size: NA
v_call: TRBV4-1
j_call: TRBJ2-7
cdr3_nt: TGCGCCAGCAGCGCCAGCTTTACTAGCGGGGGCTACGAGCAGTACTTC
cdr3_aa: CASSASFTSGGYEQYF

d_call: NA
clone_size: few
v_call: TRBV20-1
j_call: TRBJ2-1
cdr3_nt: TGCAGTGCTAGCCTAGTACGAAACAATGAGCAGTTCTTC
cdr3_aa: CSASLVRNNEQFF

d_call: NA
clone_size: many
v_call: TRBV5-1
j_call: TRBJ1-1
cdr3_nt: TGCGCCAGCAGCTTGGATCCGGAACCTGGAGCTGAAGCTTTCTTT
cdr3_aa: CASSLDPEPGAEAFF

d_call: TRBD2
clone_size: few
v_call: TRBV11-2
j_call: TRBJ2-7
cdr3_nt: TGTGCCAGCAGCTTAGGCAGGACTAGCGGGGGATACTACGAGCAGTACTTC
cdr3_aa: CASSLGRTSGGYYEQYF

d_call: NA
clone_size: few
v_call: TRBV19
j_call: TRBJ1-1
cdr3_nt: TGTGCCAGCCAGCCAGGGTTGAACACTGAAGCTTTCTTT
cdr3_aa: CASQPGLNTEAFF

d_call: TRBD2
clone_size: few
v_call: TRBV15
j_call: TRBJ2-3
cdr3_nt: TGTGCCACCAGCGAGGGTGGTCTAGCGGGGGAAGGTACGCAGTATTTT
cdr3_aa: CATSEGGLAGEGTQYF

d_call: TRBD2
clone_size: NA
v_call: TRBV5-6
j_call: TRBJ2-1
cdr3_nt: TGTGCCAGCAGCTTCGGCAGCGGGGGCAATGAGCAGTTCTTC
cdr3_aa: CASSFGSGGNEQFF

d_call: NA
clone_size: many
v_call: TRBV27
j_call: TRBJ2-1
cdr3_nt: TGTGCCAGCAGCTACTATATTGGGGAGCAGTTCTTC
cdr3_aa: CASSYYIGEQFF

d_call: TRBD2
clone_size: NA
v_call: TRBV10-3
j_call: TRBJ2-5
cdr3_nt: TGTGCCATCAGTTGGACTAGCGAAGAGACCCAGTACTTC
cdr3_aa: CAISWTSEETQYF

d_call: NA
clone_size: many
v_call: TRBV29-1
j_call: TRBJ2-1
cdr3_nt: TGCAGCGTTGAAGACGGAGCGGGCTCCTACAATGAGCAGTTCTTC
cdr3_aa: CSVEDGAGSYNEQFF

d_call: NA
clone_size: few
v_call: TRBV10-2
j_call: TRBJ2-7
cdr3_nt: TGCGCCAGCAGTGCGGGGGCCGAATCCTACGAGCAGTACTTC
cdr3_aa: CASSAGAESYEQYF